This T cell receptor (beta chain) comes out of a study of read filtering for tumor transcriptome and immune sequencing. Study-level information: 8 or 9 patients were R-ISS I, approximately 15 were R-ISS II, about seven were R-ISS III. Findings and limits, study-wide: IR-seq and RNA-seq agreed better without single-read clonotypes.

Losses at the gene ends were 5 bases for V and 5 bases for J; bases not matched to a gene: 9. In germline, CDR1 is PRHDT, CDR2 FYEKMQ (reference sequence). The CDR3 has 15 amino acids. From roughly 400 ng of RNA, a library with molecular barcoded alpha/delta and beta/gamma adaptors was made. MiXCR, applied by TCRdb to the reads, yields one record per CDR3 protein. The sample includes about 130,000 distinct CDR3 sequences, roughly 13% of them seen just once. Bone marrow was sampled from every patient at the time of active disease. This clonotype has a count of ten or more. Its matching antigen is unknown.

Sample: a population of CD138-negative cells sorted from bone marrow. The chain couples TRBV13 to TRBJ2-1, with 7 bases aligning to TRBD1. The TCR originated in a donor at least 40 years old with multiple myeloma. The chain's CDR3 is CASSADLDRNNEQFF. The DNA for the CDR3 is TGTGCCAGCAGCGCCGACCTGGACAGGAACAATGAGCAGTTCTTC.